One and the same sample provided the 19 T cell receptor beta chains below, sequenced in a study of CXCR3-negative and CXCR3-positive naive CD8 T cells. The authors prepared UMI-labeled TRB cDNA libraries by 5' RACE. No DNA is given; TCRdb re-called the 5' RACE reads and lists each CDR3 protein once. The table for this sample gives approximately 39,000 distinct CDR3 sequences. Sequencing was carried out using memory CD8+ T cells from blood. These receptor sequences come from a human donor in good health. Some clones in this sample may be carry-over from other donors' samples.

This sequence joins TRBV7-3 and TRBJ2-7; TCRdb picks TRBD1, but there is no DNA to check that call. In germline, CDR1 is SGHTA, CDR2 FQGTGA. This CDR3 has 15 residues. The CDR3 is CASSLSGGEAYEQYF. The full variable domain, in which reference TRBV7-3 and TRBJ2-7 provide the parts outside the CDR3, is GAGVSQTPSNKVTEKGKYVELRCDPISGHTALYWYRQSLGQGPEFLIYFQGTGAADDSGLPNDRFFAVRPEGSVSTLKIQRTERGDSAVYLCASSLSGGEAYEQYFGPGTRLTVT.

This chain links TRBV4-1 with TRBJ2-3; with no DNA, the TCRdb D assignment of TRBD2 cannot be verified. The CDR3 has 16 amino acids. Germline-derived CDR1 and CDR2 are MGHRA and YSYEKL. This chain's CDR3 is CASSQEAERYTDTQYF.

This chain uses TRBV29-1 with TRBJ2-3. Germline-derived CDR1 and CDR2 are SQVTM and ANQGSEA. The CDR3 is made up of 12 amino acids. CDR3 protein: CSVEEITDTQYF.

The chain has TRBV25-1 and TRBJ2-3; TCRdb reports TRBD1, a call that lacks DNA to check it against. The CDR3 has 15 amino acids. CDR1 and CDR2 from the germline V gene are MGHDK and SYGVNS. CDR3: CASSVSLAGWDTQYF.

This rearrangement joins TRBV12-3 or TRBV12-4 to TRBJ2-3; TCRdb names TRBD2, which stays unverified in the absence of DNA. The CDR3 consists of 18 residues. CDR3 in amino acids: CASSLFGQRRTSTDTQYF.

The chain is built from TRBV27 and TRBJ2-7; no DNA is available, so the TRBD1 call from TCRdb remains unchecked. The CDR3 extends over 14 amino acids. The germline V gene has CDR1 MNHEY and CDR2 SMNVEV (reference sequence). The CDR3 reads CASRTGEYSYEQYF.

The J gene is TRBJ1-3, the V gene TRBV28; TCRdb proposes TRBD1, but this gene call is untestable without DNA. CDR3 length equals 15 residues. Germline loops: CDR1 MDHEN, CDR2 SYDVKM. This CDR3 reads CASRLTGSGGNTIYF. The entire variable domain, with the rest obtained from reference TRBV28 and TRBJ1-3, is as follows: DVKVTQSSRYLVKRTGEKVFLECVQDMDHENMFWYRQDPGLGLRLIYFSYDVKMKEKGDIPEGYSVSREKKERFSLILESASTNQTSMYLCASRLTGSGGNTIYFGEGSWLTVV.

The chain links TRBV12-3 or TRBV12-4 to TRBJ2-6. The CDR3 loop spans 15 amino acids. The chain's CDR3 is CASRGVVVGANVLTF.

This chain links TRBV15 with TRBJ2-2. The CDR3 spans 15 residues. Germline V gene lookup returns CDR1 LNHNV and CDR2 YYDKDF (reference sequence). The CDR3: CATSRDRGNTGELFF. The entire variable domain, with the rest obtained from reference TRBV15 and TRBJ2-2, is as follows: DAMVIQNPRYQVTQFGKPVTLSCSQTLNHNVMYWYQQKSSQAPKLLFHYYDKDFNNEADTPDNFQSRRPNTSFCFLDIRSPGLGDTAMYLCATSRDRGNTGELFFGEGSRLTVL.

This clonotype registers medium-sized by frequency. The V gene is TRBV29-1, the J gene TRBJ2-1; checking the TCRdb D call of TRBD2 is not possible without DNA. The CDR3 is made up of 13 amino acids. Looked up from germline, CDR1 is SQVTM and CDR2 is ANQGSEA. CDR3 amino acids: CSVELAGYNEQFF.

The chain is built from TRBV28 and TRBJ2-1; TCRdb's D gene call, TRBD2, goes unchecked for lack of DNA. The germline gives CDR1 MDHEN, CDR2 SYDVKM. This CDR3 region has 14 residues. CDR3 region: CASNTGGAGYEQFF. Full variable domain (missing parts from reference TRBV28 and TRBJ2-1): DVKVTQSSRYLVKRTGEKVFLECVQDMDHENMFWYRQDPGLGLRLIYFSYDVKMKEKGDIPEGYSVSREKKERFSLILESASTNQTSMYLCASNTGGAGYEQFFGPGTRLTVL.

V usage is TRBV12-3 or TRBV12-4 and J usage is TRBJ1-1; TCRdb returns TRBD1, unconfirmable since there is no DNA. This CDR3 has 13 amino acids. CDR3 residues: CASSLAPAPEAFF.

V is TRBV24-1 and J is TRBJ2-1; absent DNA, TCRdb's TRBD1 call cannot be checked. From germline, CDR1 is KGHDR and CDR2 SFDVKD. CDR3 length equals 13 residues. The CDR3 protein is CATSGTGNNEQFF.

The J gene is TRBJ2-5, the V gene TRBV27; TCRdb's D call of TRBD2 is untestable without DNA. Germline CDR1 and CDR2: MNHEY and SMNVEV (reference sequence). The CDR3 loop spans 17 amino acids. The CDR3 region is CASSLRPAGGIQETQYF.

The chain links TRBV20-1 to TRBJ2-1; as DNA is missing, the TRBD2 call by TCRdb cannot be tested. The germline V gene encodes CDR1 DFQATT and CDR2 SNEGSKA (reference sequence). CDR3 size: 15 residues. CDR3 in amino acids: CSAKDLAGGPYEQFF.

This clonotype is deemed medium-sized by its frequency. The chain couples TRBV6-4 to TRBJ2-1; TCRdb's assignment of TRBD2 cannot be checked, as there is no DNA. Germline V gives CDR1 MRHNA, CDR2 SNTAGT. The CDR3 runs to 15 residues. CDR3 sequence: CASSDSAGSYNEQFF.

The chain joins TRBV11-1 to TRBJ2-1. The CDR3 is 11 residues long. Germline CDR1 reads SGHAT; CDR2 reads FQDESV (reference sequence). This chain's CDR3 is CASSADPEQFF.

The chain has TRBV24-1 and TRBJ2-2. This CDR3 comprises 16 residues. Germline lookup yields CDR1 KGHDR and CDR2 SFDVKD. CDR3 residues: CATSDLGHLNTGELFF.

The chain joins TRBV29-1 to TRBJ1-5; TCRdb proposes TRBD1, but this gene call is untestable without DNA. The CDR3 consists of 14 residues. CDR1 SQVTM and CDR2 ANQGSEA come from the germline V gene. The chain's CDR3 is CSVEGGTADQAQHF.